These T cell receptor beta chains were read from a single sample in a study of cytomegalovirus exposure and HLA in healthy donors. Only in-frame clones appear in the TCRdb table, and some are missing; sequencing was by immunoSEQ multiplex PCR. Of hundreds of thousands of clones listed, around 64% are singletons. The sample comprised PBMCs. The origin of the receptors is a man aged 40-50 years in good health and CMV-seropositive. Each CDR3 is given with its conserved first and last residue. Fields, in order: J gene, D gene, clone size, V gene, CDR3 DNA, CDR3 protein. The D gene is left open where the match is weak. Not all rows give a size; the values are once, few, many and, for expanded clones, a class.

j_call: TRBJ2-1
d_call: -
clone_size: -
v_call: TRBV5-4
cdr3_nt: TGTGCCAGCAGCGCCCCTACGGGTCCCTACAATGAGCAGTTCTTC
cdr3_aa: CASSAPTGPYNEQFF

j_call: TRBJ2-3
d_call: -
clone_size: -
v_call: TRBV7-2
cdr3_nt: TGTGCCAGCAGCAATTACAGGGTTGGGGCAGATACGCAGTATTTT
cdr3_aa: CASSNYRVGADTQYF

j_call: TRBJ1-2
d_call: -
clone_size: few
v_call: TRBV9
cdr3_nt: TGTGCCAGCAGCGTAGGCGGTGAACGCTACACCTTC
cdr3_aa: CASSVGGERYTF

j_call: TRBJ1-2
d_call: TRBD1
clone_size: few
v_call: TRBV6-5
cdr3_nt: TGTGCCAGCAGTTCCGGGACAGAGGTTTATGGCTACACCTTC
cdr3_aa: CASSSGTEVYGYTF

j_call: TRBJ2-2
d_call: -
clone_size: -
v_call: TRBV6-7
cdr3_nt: TGTGCCAGCAGTCGGGGATTCGGGGGAGCAAACACCGGGGAGCCGTTTTTT
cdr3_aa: CASSRGFGGANTGEPFF

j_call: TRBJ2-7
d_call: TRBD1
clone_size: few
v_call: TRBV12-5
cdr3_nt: TGTGCTAGTGGTTTGTTCGGACAGGCGCAGTACTTC
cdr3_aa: CASGLFGQAQYF

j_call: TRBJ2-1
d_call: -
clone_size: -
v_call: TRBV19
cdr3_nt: TGTGCCAGTAGTATAGTGCCAGGGGTGGGGTATGACAATGAGCAGTTCTTC
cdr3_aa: CASSIVPGVGYDNEQFF

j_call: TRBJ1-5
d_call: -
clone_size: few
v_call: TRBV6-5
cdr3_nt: TGTGCCAGCAGCCTGACTGGGGGCCTTAATCAGCCCCAGCATTTT
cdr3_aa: CASSLTGGLNQPQHF

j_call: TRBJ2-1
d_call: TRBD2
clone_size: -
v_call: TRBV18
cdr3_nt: TGTGCCAGCGGCTGGGAGGGGCCCGACAATGAGCAGTTCTTC
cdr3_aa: CASGWEGPDNEQFF

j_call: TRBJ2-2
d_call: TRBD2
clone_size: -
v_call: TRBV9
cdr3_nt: TGTGCCAGCAGCGTAGACCTAGCGGCGAACACCGGGGAGCTGTTTTTT
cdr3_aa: CASSVDLAANTGELFF

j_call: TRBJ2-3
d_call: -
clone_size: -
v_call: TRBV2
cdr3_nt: TGTGCCAGCCCTGAAAACTCGGGTACAGATACGCAGTATTTT
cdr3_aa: CASPENSGTDTQYF

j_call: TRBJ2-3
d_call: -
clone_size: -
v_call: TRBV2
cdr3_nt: TGTGCCAGCAGCGCCCCAGGTGATACGCAGTATTTT
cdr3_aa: CASSAPGDTQYF